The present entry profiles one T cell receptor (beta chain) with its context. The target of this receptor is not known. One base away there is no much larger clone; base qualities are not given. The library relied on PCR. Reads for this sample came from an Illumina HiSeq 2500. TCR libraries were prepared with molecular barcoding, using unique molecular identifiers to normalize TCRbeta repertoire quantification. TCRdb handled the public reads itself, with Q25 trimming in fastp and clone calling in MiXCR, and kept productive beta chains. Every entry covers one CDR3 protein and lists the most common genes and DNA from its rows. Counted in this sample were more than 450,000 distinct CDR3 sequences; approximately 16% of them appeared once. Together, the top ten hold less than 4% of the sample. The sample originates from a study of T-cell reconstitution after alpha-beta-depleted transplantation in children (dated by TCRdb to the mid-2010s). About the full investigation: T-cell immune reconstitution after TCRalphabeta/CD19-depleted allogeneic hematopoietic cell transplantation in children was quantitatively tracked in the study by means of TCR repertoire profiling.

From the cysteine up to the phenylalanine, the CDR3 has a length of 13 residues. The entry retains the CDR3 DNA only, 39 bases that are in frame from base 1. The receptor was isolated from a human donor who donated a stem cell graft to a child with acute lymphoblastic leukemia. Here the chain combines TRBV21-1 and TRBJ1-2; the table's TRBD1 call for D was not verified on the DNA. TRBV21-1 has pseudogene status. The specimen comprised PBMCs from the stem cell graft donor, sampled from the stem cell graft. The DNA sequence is TGTGCCAGCTCCCCGGGCAAGAGAATTGGCTACACCTTC. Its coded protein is CASSPGKRIGYTF.